Below are 9 T cell receptor beta chains sequenced from a single sample in a study of control samples from healthy donors and cancer patients. Profiled with immunoSEQ multiplex PCR; TCRdb holds only in-frame clones, not every one. The sample has roughly 95,000 clones, almost 90% seen once. Sequences were obtained from blood. Receptor source: a man aged 25 to 40 in good health.

DNA of the CDR3: TGTGCCAGCACCCTAGCGGGAGGGAGGCAGACCCAGTACTTC. This codes for CASTLAGGRQTQYF. V is TRBV11-2 and J is TRBJ2-5; TRBD2 matches 12 bases. The germline V gene encodes CDR1 SGHAT and CDR2 FQNNGV. This CDR3 is 14 amino acids long. V shed 7 bases and J 6 bases; nucleotides not matched to a gene: 6.

This clone was seen once. In nucleotides, the CDR3 is TGTGCCAGCAATCTCGGGAGCGGTTCAGATACGCAGTATTTT. It yields the protein CASNLGSGSDTQYF. V is TRBV25-1 and J is TRBJ2-3; maybe TRBD2 (6 bases). V gave up 7 bases and J gave up 4 bases, with 15 bases separating them. CDR1 MGHDK and CDR2 SYGVNS come from the germline V gene. The CDR3 consists of 14 residues.

The chain combines TRBV23-1 with TRBJ2-7, with TRBD1 matching over 8 bases. TRBV23-1 belongs to the ORF category, with a function that is uncertain. There are 16 residues in the CDR3. Germline trimming cut 0 bases from V and 6 bases from J; bases unmatched to any gene: 10. CDR3 bases: TGCGCCAGCAGTCAATCACCAGGGGGCTCAAGGGGCGAGCAGTACTTC. Translation gives CASSQSPGGSRGEQYF.

The chain links TRBV18 to TRBJ2-7; 11 nucleotides agree with TRBD1. Germline CDR1 and CDR2: KGHSH and LQKENI. This CDR3 is built from 16 residues. Trimming took 4 bases from V and 4 from J; bases not matched to a gene: 9. The CDR3 here is CASSQDRGLSLYEQYF. The CDR3 coding sequence is TGTGCCAGCTCACAGGACAGGGGGCTCTCGTTGTACGAGCAGTACTTC.

The chain links TRBV3-1 (or the pseudogene TRBV3-2) to TRBJ1-2, with 7 bases lining up with TRBD1. This CDR3 region has 16 residues. Germline V CDR1 and CDR2: LGHDT, YNNKEL (reference sequence). The trim removed 5 bases at V and 3 bases at J, leaving 12 bases unmatched. Here the CDR3 reads CASSNDRRGRDYGYTF. The CDR3 DNA is TGTGCCAGCAGCAACGACAGGAGGGGGCGGGACTATGGCTACACCTTC.

The table lists this clone with a few counts. This rearrangement joins TRBV14 to TRBJ2-7; unclear D gene. Germline V gene data show CDR1 as SGHDN and CDR2 as FVKESK. The CDR3 is made up of 15 amino acids. Trimming left V 2 bases short and J 0 bases short, with 11 bases between. The CDR3: CASSQSLGSSYEQYF. CDR3 DNA sequence: TGTGCCAGCAGCCAATCTTTGGGTTCCTCCTACGAGCAGTACTTC.

The rearrangement joins TRBV6-5 to TRBJ1-2, with D maybe TRBD1 (6 bases). The CDR3 is made up of 14 amino acids. In germline, CDR1 is MNHEY, CDR2 SVGAGI. Deletions cut 6 bases from V and 3 bases from J, with 14 bases between. CDR3 nucleotide sequence: TGTGCCAGCAGCCAATTAACAGGGTACTATGGCTACACCTTC. It encodes CASSQLTGYYGYTF.

The genes are TRBV24-1 and TRBJ1-5; D possibly corresponds to TRBD1 (5 bases). With 4 bases removed from V and 5 bases from J, the gap between germline ends came to 14 bases. CDR1 and CDR2 from the germline V gene are KGHDR and SFDVKD. This CDR3 contains 15 residues. CDR3 coding DNA: TGTGCCACCAGTGAATCCGACAGCTCGTATCAGCCCCAGCATTTT. Its protein product is CATSESDSSYQPQHF.

This rearrangement joins TRBV19 to TRBJ2-2; 7 bases fit TRBD1. The CDR3 spans 14 residues. Germline V gene lookup returns CDR1 LNHDA and CDR2 SQIVND (reference sequence). V dropped 7 bases and J dropped 5; count of bases not matched to a gene: 7. CDR3 nucleotides: TGTGCCAGTATGAAAGGGGGCAAAACCGGGGAGCTGTTTTTT. Protein sequence: CASMKGGKTGELFF.